This is a list of T cell receptor beta chains from one sample in a study of blood T cell repertoires in COVID-19. Profiled with immunoSEQ multiplex PCR; TCRdb holds only in-frame clones, not every one. This table holds some 30,000 clones, over 75% found once. The sample taken for sequencing was peripheral blood. These receptors were obtained from a man in his 60s with active COVID-19. CDR3s include the opening cysteine and the closing phenylalanine or tryptophan. The D gene is left open where the match is weak. Size is omitted from some rows. Given values are once, few, many or a class for expanded clones.

>TRBD2|once|TRBJ2-5|TRBV11-2
TGTGCCAGCAGCTTAGGAGCTAGCGGACAAGAGACCCAGTACTTC
CASSLGASGQETQYF
>NA|NA|TRBJ2-2|TRBV11-2
TGTGCCAGCAGTTCGTTAGGCGGGGAGCTGTTTTTT
CASSSLGGELFF
>NA|few|TRBJ1-2|TRBV18
TGTGCCAGCTCACCACTGGGAGTTTCCCCAGTCTATGGCTACACCTTC
CASSPLGVSPVYGYTF
>NA|NA|TRBJ2-7|TRBV6-5
TGTGCCAGCAGTTACTCAGCAGAGGGAACCTACGAGCAGTACTTC
CASSYSAEGTYEQYF
>NA|NA|TRBJ2-2|TRBV7-6
TGTGCCAGCATGCAGATCCCAGGGAACACCGGGGAGCTGTTTTTT
CASMQIPGNTGELFF
>NA|NA|TRBJ1-1|TRBV19
TGTGCCAGTAGTCCTACAGGGTACACTGAAGCTTTCTTT
CASSPTGYTEAFF
>NA|NA|TRBJ2-1|TRBV11-3
TGTGCCAGCAGCTTGGCCTTCGGGAGCGGTGAGCAGTTCTTC
CASSLAFGSGEQFF
>NA|few|TRBJ2-1|TRBV6-6
TGTGCCAGCAGTTACTCGAGGGTATACAATGAGCAGTTCTTC
CASSYSRVYNEQFF
>TRBD1|once|TRBJ1-2|TRBV28
TGTGCCAGCAGTTCCTCCAGGGGGCGCGTTTACGGCTACACCTTC
CASSSSRGRVYGYTF
>TRBD2|NA|TRBJ2-1|TRBV7-6
TGTGCCAGCAGCTCCCAGCCAGCGGGAGGCCGGGAGTACTACAATGAGCAGTTCTTC
CASSSQPAGGREYYNEQFF
>NA|NA|TRBJ1-1|TRBV5-1
TGCGCCAGCAGCCCGCTGACAAGTTCGAACACTGAAGCTTTCTTT
CASSPLTSSNTEAFF
>TRBD2|NA|TRBJ2-5|TRBV7-9
TGTGCCAGCAGCTTACCTCGTAATAGCGGGGGCCAAGAGACCCAGTACTTC
CASSLPRNSGGQETQYF
>NA|NA|TRBJ2-5|TRBV7-2
TGTGCCAGCAGCTTCAGTACAGCGCGGAGGGGTGAGACCCAGTACTTC
CASSFSTARRGETQYF
>NA|NA|TRBJ2-5|TRBV5-4
TGTGCCAGCAGCGTTAGCCCAGGGGCCCAGTACTTC
CASSVSPGAQYF
>TRBD2|NA|TRBJ2-3|TRBV6-5
TGTGCCAGCGCTAGCGGCAGACGGGCGGGAGACACGCAGTATTTT
CASASGRRAGDTQYF
>TRBD1|NA|TRBJ2-5|TRBV7-8
TGTGCCAGCAGGCCCGGGACAGTCAAGGAGACCCAGTACTTC
CASRPGTVKETQYF
>NA|NA|TRBJ2-5|TRBV7-7
TGTGCTAGCAGCTCGTGGGAAAACAGGGATCGCGGGGAGACCCAGTACTTC
CASSSWENRDRGETQYF
>NA|NA|TRBJ2-7|TRBV25-1
TGTGCCAGCCGTGCTACAGGCGACAGAGAGCAGTACTTC
CASRATGDREQYF
>NA|NA|TRBJ1-5|TRBV19
TGTGCCAGTAGTTCAGACTCCAATCAGCCCCAGCATTTT
CASSSDSNQPQHF
>NA|NA|TRBJ2-3|TRBV2
TGTGCCAGCAGTGATCGGGCGGGAAGCACAGATACGCAGTATTTT
CASSDRAGSTDTQYF
>NA|NA|TRBJ1-6|TRBV25-1
TGTGCCAGCAGTGAAATGTCGGGTTATAATTCACCCCTCCACTTT
CASSEMSGYNSPLHF
>NA|NA|TRBJ2-1|TRBV18
TGTGCCAGCTCGCCCCAAACGGGAGTAAATGAGCAGTTCTTC
CASSPQTGVNEQFF
>TRBD2|NA|TRBJ2-2|TRBV7-9
TGTGCCAGCAGACGAGCGGGACTAGCGGCGAACACCGGGGAGCTGTTTTTT
CASRRAGLAANTGELFF
>NA|once|TRBJ2-3|TRBV10-2
TGCGCCAGTTCGGGAGACGTGAGCACAGATACGCAGTATTTT
CASSGDVSTDTQYF
>NA|NA|TRBJ2-7|TRBV6-5
TGTGCCAGCAGTTACTCGTGGTCGGGATACGAGCAGTACTTC
CASSYSWSGYEQYF
>TRBD1|few|TRBJ2-7|TRBV28
TGTGCCAGCAGCTTGGGACAGGGGGCTTCCGAGCAGTACTTC
CASSLGQGASEQYF
>TRBD2|NA|TRBJ2-2|TRBV5-4
TGTGCCAGCAGCCATGGACTAGCGGGAGACGGGGAGCTGTTTTTT
CASSHGLAGDGELFF
>TRBD2|NA|TRBJ2-3|TRBV25-1
TGTGCCAGCAGTCTAGCGGGAGGAGGAGATACGCAGTATTTT
CASSLAGGGDTQYF
>NA|once|TRBJ2-1|TRBV11-2
TGTGCCAGCAGCCCCGGGACTTGGAATGAGCAGTTCTTC
CASSPGTWNEQFF
>TRBD1|NA|TRBJ2-7|TRBV28
TGTGCCAGTGTACTCGGGGGGACAGGGGCCAACGAGCAGTACTTC
CASVLGGTGANEQYF
>TRBD2|NA|TRBJ2-3|TRBV5-1
TGCGCCAGCTCCTATAAGACTAGCGGGAGGGCCGCAGATACGCAGTATTTT
CASSYKTSGRAADTQYF
>NA|NA|TRBJ1-1|TRBV27
TGTGCCAGCAGTTTTTTCAGGGTTTCCTCGAGGAACACTGAAGCTTTCTTT
CASSFFRVSSRNTEAFF
>NA|NA|TRBJ1-3|TRBV28
TGTGCCAGCAGTTTTGGTACGGAGGGAAACACCATATATTTT
CASSFGTEGNTIYF
>NA|once|TRBJ2-1|TRBV7-3
TGTGCCAGCAGCTCGCGACTACCGGGAATCTTC
CASSSRLPGIF
>NA|NA|TRBJ2-1|TRBV24-1
TGTGCCACCAGTGACCATACGCAGGGGGGCAATGAGCAGTTCTTC
CATSDHTQGGNEQFF
>TRBD2|NA|TRBJ2-1|TRBV7-6
TGTGCCAGCAGTCCCCTAGCGGGAGGTGGTAATGAGCAGTTCTTC
CASSPLAGGGNEQFF
>TRBD1|NA|TRBJ1-1|TRBV27
TGTGCCAGCAGACGTACCGGGACAGGGACTGAAGCTTTCTTT
CASRRTGTGTEAFF
>TRBD2|NA|TRBJ2-3|TRBV7-6
TGTGCCAGCAGCCGTAGCGGGAGGCTTTACACAGATACGCAGTATTTT
CASSRSGRLYTDTQYF
>TRBD1|once|TRBJ2-7|TRBV5-1
TGCGCCAGCAGCCCAAGACAGGGAGCCTACGAGCAGTACTTC
CASSPRQGAYEQYF
>TRBD1|NA|TRBJ2-7|TRBV13
TGTGCCAGCAGCCAAACGGGACAGGGGACCTACGAGCAGTACTTC
CASSQTGQGTYEQYF
>NA|few|TRBJ2-3|TRBV7-2
TGTGCCAGCAGCCCCACTAGCACTAGCACAGATACGCAGTATTTT
CASSPTSTSTDTQYF
>TRBD2|NA|TRBJ2-3|TRBV5-1
TGCGCCAGCACTAGCGGGAGGTTCACTAGCACAGATACGCAGTATTTT
CASTSGRFTSTDTQYF
>NA|NA|TRBJ1-2|TRBV18
TGTGCCAGCTCACCGTTTCTAGGTTTTGGCTACACCTTC
CASSPFLGFGYTF
>TRBD2|once|TRBJ2-1|TRBV2
TGTGCCAGCAGTATAGCGGGAGGGTCCTACAATGAGCAGTTCTTC
CASSIAGGSYNEQFF
>NA|NA|TRBJ2-7|TRBV27
TGTGCCAGCAGTCACGACAGCTCCTACGAGCAGTACTTC
CASSHDSSYEQYF
>TRBD1|few|TRBJ2-1|TRBV27
TGTGCCAGCAGTCCAGACAGGGGGCACGACAATGAGCAGTTCTTC
CASSPDRGHDNEQFF
>NA|NA|TRBJ1-4|TRBV28
TGTGCCAGCAGAGCTTGGGGGGGACGGGATGAAAAACTGTTTTTT
CASRAWGGRDEKLFF
>NA|NA|TRBJ1-4|TRBV19
TGTGCCAGTAGTATAGATGACAGAATGAATGAAAAACTGTTTTTT
CASSIDDRMNEKLFF
>TRBD2|NA|TRBJ2-3|TRBV15
TGTGCCACCAGCAGAGGGGGACTAGCCGATACGCAGTATTTT
CATSRGGLADTQYF
>NA|NA|TRBJ2-7|TRBV28
TGTGCCAGCAGTTTATTACAGAGTTACGAGCAGTACTTC
CASSLLQSYEQYF
>NA|once|TRBJ2-2|TRBV10-2
TGCGCCAGCAGTGGGACCGGGGCCGGGGAGCTGTTTTTT
CASSGTGAGELFF
>TRBD2|NA|TRBJ2-3|TRBV7-6
TGTGCCAGCAGACTTGGATCTAGCGGATCTAGCACAGATACGCAGTATTTT
CASRLGSSGSSTDTQYF
>TRBD2|NA|TRBJ2-7|TRBV10-3
TGTGCCATCAGTGAGACCCCAACCCCGACTAGCGGGAGCTACGAGCAGTACTTC
CAISETPTPTSGSYEQYF
>TRBD1|NA|TRBJ1-2|TRBV6-5
TGTGCCAGCACCACCGAATACAGGGGGGCCTATGGCTACACCTTC
CASTTEYRGAYGYTF
>NA|NA|TRBJ2-3|TRBV9
TGTGCCAGCAGCGTAATGGAGGGAACAGATACGCAGTATTTT
CASSVMEGTDTQYF
>NA|NA|TRBJ1-4|TRBV28
TGTGCCAGCAGCCCGGGAGGGAGAAATGAAAAACTGTTTTTT
CASSPGGRNEKLFF
>TRBD1|NA|TRBJ2-7|TRBV7-9
TGTGCCAGCAGCTTATACAGGGGGCACGAGCAGTACTTC
CASSLYRGHEQYF
>NA|NA|TRBJ2-7|TRBV15
TGTGCCACCAGCAGAGATTGGGCAGGCCGCGAGCAGTACTTC
CATSRDWAGREQYF
>TRBD1|NA|TRBJ1-5|TRBV18
TGTGCCAGCTCACCGGACAGGGGGGGCAATCAGCCCCAGCATTTT
CASSPDRGGNQPQHF